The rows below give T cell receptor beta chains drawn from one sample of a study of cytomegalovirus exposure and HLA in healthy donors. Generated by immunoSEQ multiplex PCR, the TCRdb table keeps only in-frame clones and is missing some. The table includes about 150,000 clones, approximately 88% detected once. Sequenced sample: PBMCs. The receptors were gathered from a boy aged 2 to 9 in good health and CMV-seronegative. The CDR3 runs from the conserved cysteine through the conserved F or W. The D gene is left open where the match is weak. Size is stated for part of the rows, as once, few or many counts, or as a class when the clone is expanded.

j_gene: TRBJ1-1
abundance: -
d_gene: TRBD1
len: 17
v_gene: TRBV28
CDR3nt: TGTGCCAGCAGCCAAGATCCAAGGGGACAGAAGCCCACTGAAGCTTTCTTT
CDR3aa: CASSQDPRGQKPTEAFF

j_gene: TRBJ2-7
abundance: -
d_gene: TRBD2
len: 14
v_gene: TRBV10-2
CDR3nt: TGCGCCAGCAGCCTCGGGACTACGACCTACGAGCAGTACTTC
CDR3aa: CASSLGTTTYEQYF

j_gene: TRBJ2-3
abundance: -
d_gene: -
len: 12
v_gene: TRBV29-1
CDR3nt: TGCAGCGCCGGAGGAGCCACAGATACGCAGTATTTT
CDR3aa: CSAGGATDTQYF

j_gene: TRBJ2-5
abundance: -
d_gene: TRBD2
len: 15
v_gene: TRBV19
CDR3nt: TGTGCCAGTAGTACCGGGACTAGCCATGGGGAGACCCAGTACTTC
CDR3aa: CASSTGTSHGETQYF

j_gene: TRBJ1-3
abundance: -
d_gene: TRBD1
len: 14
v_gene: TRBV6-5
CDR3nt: TGTGCCAGCAGCCCGGACAGGTCTGGAAACACCATATATTTT
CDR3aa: CASSPDRSGNTIYF

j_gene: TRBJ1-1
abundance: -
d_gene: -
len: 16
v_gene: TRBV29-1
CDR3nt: TGCAGCGTTGACGGGTCGGCAGGGGCCGGAGTCACTGAAGCTTTCTTT
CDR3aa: CSVDGSAGAGVTEAFF

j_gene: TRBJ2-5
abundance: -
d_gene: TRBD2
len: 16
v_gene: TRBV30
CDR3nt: TGTGCCTGGAGTGTACGTGGGCTAGCGGGAGGAGAGACCCAGTACTTC
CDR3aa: CAWSVRGLAGGETQYF

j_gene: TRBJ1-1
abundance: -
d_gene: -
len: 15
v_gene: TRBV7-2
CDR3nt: TGTGCCAGCAGCTTAGTCGGTCCTTCAAACACTGAAGCTTTCTTT
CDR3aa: CASSLVGPSNTEAFF

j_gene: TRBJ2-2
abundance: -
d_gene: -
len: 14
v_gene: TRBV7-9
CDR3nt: TGTGCCAGCAGCTTCGTCAGGTCTGCCGGGGAGCTGTTTTTT
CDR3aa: CASSFVRSAGELFF

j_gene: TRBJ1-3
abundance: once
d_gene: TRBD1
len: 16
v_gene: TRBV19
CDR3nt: TGTGCCAGTAGAGGACAGGGGGCCTTCTCTGGAAACACCATATATTTT
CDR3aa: CASRGQGAFSGNTIYF

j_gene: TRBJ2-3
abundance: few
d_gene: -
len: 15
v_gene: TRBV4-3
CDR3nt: TGCGCCAGCAGCCAAGAACGCGTTAGTCCAGATACGCAGTATTTT
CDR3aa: CASSQERVSPDTQYF

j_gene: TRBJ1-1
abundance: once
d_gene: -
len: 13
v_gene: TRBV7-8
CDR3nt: TGTGCCAGCAGCTTAGGTCAGGGGTATGAGGCTTTCTTT
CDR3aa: CASSLGQGYEAFF

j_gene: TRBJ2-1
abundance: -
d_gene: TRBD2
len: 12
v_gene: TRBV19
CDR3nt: TGTGCCAGTAGTATAGGACTAGCGGGATTAATCTTC
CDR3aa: CASSIGLAGLIF

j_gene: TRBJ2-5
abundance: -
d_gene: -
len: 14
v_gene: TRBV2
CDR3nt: TGTGCCAGCAGTCAGGAGTTTTCAGGGGAGACCCAGTACTTC
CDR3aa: CASSQEFSGETQYF

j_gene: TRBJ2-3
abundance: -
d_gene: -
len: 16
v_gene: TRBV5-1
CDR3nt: TGCGCCAGCAGCATAGATGATCAGGATTACACAGATACGCAGTATTTT
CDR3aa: CASSIDDQDYTDTQYF

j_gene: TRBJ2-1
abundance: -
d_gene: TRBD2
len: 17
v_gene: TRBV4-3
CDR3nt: TGCGCCAGCAGCCAACACAGCGGGGGCGCGAAATACAATGAGCAGTTCTTC
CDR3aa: CASSQHSGGAKYNEQFF

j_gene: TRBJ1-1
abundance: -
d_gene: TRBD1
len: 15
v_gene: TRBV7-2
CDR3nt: TGTGCCAGCAGCACGCCGACAGGGAAGAAGACTGAAGCTTTCTTT
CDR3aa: CASSTPTGKKTEAFF

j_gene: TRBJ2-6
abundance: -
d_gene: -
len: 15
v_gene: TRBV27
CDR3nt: TGTGCCAGCAGCGAAACTAGCTCTGGGGCCAACGTCCTGACTTTC
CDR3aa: CASSETSSGANVLTF

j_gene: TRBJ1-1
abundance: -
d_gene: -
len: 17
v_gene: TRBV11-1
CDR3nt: TGTGCCAGCAGCTCAATGACAGACAGGAAGGCGAACACTGAAGCTTTCTTT
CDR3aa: CASSSMTDRKANTEAFF

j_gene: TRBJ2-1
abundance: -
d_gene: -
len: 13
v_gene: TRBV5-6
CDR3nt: TGTGCCAGCAGAGACACCCTCTACAATGAGCAGTTCTTC
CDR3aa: CASRDTLYNEQFF

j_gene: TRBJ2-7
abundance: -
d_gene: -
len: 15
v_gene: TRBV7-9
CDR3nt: TGTTCCAGCAGCTTAGCGCGGGACGCCTCCTACGAGCAGTACTTC
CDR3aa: CSSSLARDASYEQYF

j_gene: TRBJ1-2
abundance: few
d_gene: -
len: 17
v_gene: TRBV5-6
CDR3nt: TGTGCCAGCAGCTTGGATGTACCAGGCGGACATGGCTATGGCTACACCTTC
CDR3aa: CASSLDVPGGHGYGYTF

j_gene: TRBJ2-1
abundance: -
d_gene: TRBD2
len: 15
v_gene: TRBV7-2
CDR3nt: TGTGCCAGCAGCTTAACCGGGACTAGTACAAGTGAGCAGTTCTTC
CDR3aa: CASSLTGTSTSEQFF

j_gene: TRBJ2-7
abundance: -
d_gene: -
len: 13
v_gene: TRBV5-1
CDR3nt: TGCGCCAGCGGCTTTGGGGACACCTACGAGCAGTACTTC
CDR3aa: CASGFGDTYEQYF

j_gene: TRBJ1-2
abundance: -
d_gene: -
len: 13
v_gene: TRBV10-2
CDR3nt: TGCGCCGTTGAAGGGGAAATAGGCTATGGCTACACCTTC
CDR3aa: CAVEGEIGYGYTF

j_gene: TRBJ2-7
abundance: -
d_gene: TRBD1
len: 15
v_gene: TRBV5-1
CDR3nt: TGCGCCAGCAGCCCTCTGGACAGGTACTCCTACGAGCAGTACTTC
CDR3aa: CASSPLDRYSYEQYF

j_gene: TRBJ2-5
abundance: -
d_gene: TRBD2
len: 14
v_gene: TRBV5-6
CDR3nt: TGTGCCAGCAGCTCAGGGACTAGCCAGGAGACCCAGTACTTC
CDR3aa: CASSSGTSQETQYF

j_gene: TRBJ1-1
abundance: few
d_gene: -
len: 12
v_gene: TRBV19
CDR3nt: TGTGCCAGTATGGACAGCAGGCTCCAAGCTTTCTTT
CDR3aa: CASMDSRLQAFF

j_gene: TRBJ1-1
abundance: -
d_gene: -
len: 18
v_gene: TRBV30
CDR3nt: TGTGCCTGGAGTGAGTTGTATGGGGAGTATAAGGTGGACACTGAAGCTTTCTTT
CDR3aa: CAWSELYGEYKVDTEAFF

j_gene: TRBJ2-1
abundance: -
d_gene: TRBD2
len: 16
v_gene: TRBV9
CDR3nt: TGTGCCAGCAGCGCTAGGACTAGCGTTACCTACAATGAGCAGTTCTTC
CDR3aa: CASSARTSVTYNEQFF

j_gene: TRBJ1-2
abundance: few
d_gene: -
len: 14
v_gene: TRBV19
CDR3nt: TGTGCCAGTAGTATAGGGGGAACAGGAAGGGGCTACACCTTC
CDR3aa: CASSIGGTGRGYTF

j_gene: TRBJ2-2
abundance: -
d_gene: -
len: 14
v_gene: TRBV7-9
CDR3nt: TGTGCCAGCAGCTTACCGCCGGGCACCGGGGAGCTGTTTTTT
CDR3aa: CASSLPPGTGELFF

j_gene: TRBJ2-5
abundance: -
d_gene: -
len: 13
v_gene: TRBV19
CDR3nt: TGTGCCAGTAGTTCGGGGGTACAAGAGACCCAGTACTTC
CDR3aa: CASSSGVQETQYF

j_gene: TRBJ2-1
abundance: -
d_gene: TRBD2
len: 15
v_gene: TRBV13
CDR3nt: TGTGCCAGCAGCCCAAGCGGGGGGGAAAACAATGAGCAGTTCTTC
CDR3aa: CASSPSGGENNEQFF

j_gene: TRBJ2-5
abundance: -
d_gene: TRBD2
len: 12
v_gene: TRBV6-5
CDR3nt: TGTGCCAGCCGGTCTAGCGGAGAGACCCAGTACTTC
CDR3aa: CASRSSGETQYF